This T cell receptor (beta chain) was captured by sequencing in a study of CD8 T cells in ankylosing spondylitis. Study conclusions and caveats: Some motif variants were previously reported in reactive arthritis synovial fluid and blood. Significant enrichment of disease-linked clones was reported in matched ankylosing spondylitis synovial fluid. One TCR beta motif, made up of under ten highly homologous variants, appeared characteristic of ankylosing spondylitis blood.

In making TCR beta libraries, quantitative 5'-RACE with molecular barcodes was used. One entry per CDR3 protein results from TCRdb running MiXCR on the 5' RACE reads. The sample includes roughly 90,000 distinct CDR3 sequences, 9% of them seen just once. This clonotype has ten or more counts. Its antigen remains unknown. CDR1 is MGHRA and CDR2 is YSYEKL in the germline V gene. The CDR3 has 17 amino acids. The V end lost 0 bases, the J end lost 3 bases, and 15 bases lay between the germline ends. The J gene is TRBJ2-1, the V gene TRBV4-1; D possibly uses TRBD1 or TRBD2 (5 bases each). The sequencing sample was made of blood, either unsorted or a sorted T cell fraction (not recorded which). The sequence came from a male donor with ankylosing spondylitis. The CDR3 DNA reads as TGCGCCAGCAGCCAAGAGGGAACTAGGGGCGGCTACAATGAGCAGTTCTTC. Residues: CASSQEGTRGGYNEQFF.